This is a list of T cell receptor beta chains from one sample in a study of blood T cell repertoires in COVID-19. This table comes from immunoSEQ multiplex PCR, and its TCRdb copy is limited to in-frame clones, with some not included. The data show about 250,000 clones, around 80% seen once. Source material: peripheral blood. The source of these receptors is a man older than 75 with acute or convalescent COVID-19. The CDR3 runs from the conserved cysteine through the conserved F or W. Expanded clones are given a class, and other clones once, few, many or no size at all.

clone_size	v_call	j_call	cdr3_aa
.	TRBV9	TRBJ1-6	CASSPGGRGNDNSPLHF
.	TRBV18	TRBJ1-2	CASSLESGYGYTF
.	TRBV18	TRBJ2-7	CASSPSQYEQYF
.	TRBV5-1	TRBJ2-7	CASSLRLAGSYEQYF
.	TRBV6-1	TRBJ1-2	CASSEGTGFGGYTF
.	TRBV18	TRBJ1-2	CASSPRSDYGYTF
.	TRBV19	TRBJ2-7	CASSIVGFPYEQYF
.	TRBV30	TRBJ1-1	CACLGQMNTEAFF
many	TRBV15	TRBJ1-3	CATSGPYRGPGNTIYF
few	TRBV5-6	TRBJ2-7	CASSLGPRTDSYEQYF
.	TRBV3-1/TRBV3-2	TRBJ1-2	CASSQPGTDGYTF
few	TRBV28	TRBJ2-5	CATDSTGPALETQYF
.	TRBV29-1	TRBJ1-1	CSVNRGPEAFF
.	TRBV4-2	TRBJ2-7	CASSQDLVSSYEQYF
.	TRBV6-2/TRBV6-3	TRBJ1-1	CASSYSLQGGTEAFF
.	TRBV9	TRBJ1-3	CASSLGHPGSGNTIYF
.	TRBV28	TRBJ1-2	CATTLDWYGYTF
.	TRBV6-6	TRBJ1-2	CATTRDRGDGYTF
.	TRBV27	TRBJ2-1	CASSLDGAGNYNEQFF
.	TRBV30	TRBJ1-2	CAWSVHRANYGYTF
.	TRBV6-5	TRBJ2-3	CAGSGQGLGDTQYF
.	TRBV19	TRBJ1-1	CASCDRTENTEAFF
.	TRBV3-1/TRBV3-2	TRBJ1-3	CASSQVVSDSGNTIYF
.	TRBV2	TRBJ2-5	CASSAKSGGFGKETQYF